This TCR beta chain was identified in a study of blood T cell repertoires in COVID-19. The method was immunoSEQ multiplex PCR; TCRdb's version includes in-frame clones alone and lacks a portion of them. The profile covers 200,000 or so clones, with around 90% appearing a single time and 11% taken by the ten largest. Cohort 3 recovered donors had two negative PCRs, clearance, or symptom resolution. Sequencing was carried out using PBMCs or T cells enriched from blood (not recorded which). The origin of this receptor is a man aged 25 to 45 who had recovered from COVID-19.

The CDR3 loop reads CASYPGGTDTTNEKLFF. CDR3 DNA sequence: TGTGCCAGCTACCCGGGGGGGACCGATACAACTAATGAAAAACTGTTTTTT. The V gene is TRBV27, the J gene TRBJ1-4, with a weak D call TRBD1 (5 bases). This CDR3 is built from 17 residues. CDR1 is MNHEY and CDR2 is SMNVEV in the germline V gene (reference sequence). The V gene lost 8 bases and the J gene lost 0 bases, with 19 bases spanning the gap.